A single sample is the source of the 19 T cell receptor beta chains below, sequenced in a study of T cells in narcolepsy. Here immunoSEQ multiplex PCR was the method, and the copy in TCRdb shows in-frame clones only, minus some. The top ten hold about 0.66% of the sample, which has 25,000 to 35,000 clones, around 83% seen once. Input material: memory (CD45RA-) CD4+ T cells from blood. These receptors all come from a human donor in good health.

V gene TRBV19 combines with J gene TRBJ2-7; no clear D. The CDR3 is made up of 15 amino acids. Looked up from germline, CDR1 is LNHDA and CDR2 is SQIVND (reference sequence). V lost 5 bases and J lost 0, with 14 bases in between. DNA of the CDR3: TGTGCCAGTAGTGCCTGGGTGTTCCACTCCTACGAGCAGTACGTC. This translates into CASSAWVFHSYEQYV.

The chain carries TRBV14 and TRBJ2-1, with a possible D match to TRBD1 (6 bases). This CDR3 is 15 amino acids long. The V end lost 0 bases, the J end lost 7 bases, and 13 bases lay between the germline ends. Germline V CDR1 and CDR2: SGHDN, FVKESK. The DNA of the CDR3 is TGTGCCAGCAGCCAAGATCGGACAGTTCGAAATGAGCAGTTCTTC. Encoded protein: CASSQDRTVRNEQFF.

The rearrangement links TRBV11-3 to TRBJ2-1, with D possibly matching TRBD1 (5 bases). This CDR3 contains 15 residues. Trimming cost V 6 bases and J 4 bases, with 16 bases left between them. Germline-derived CDR1 and CDR2 are SGHNT and YENEEA. This chain's CDR3 is CASSIPGQKYNEQFF. The CDR3 DNA sequence: TGTGCCAGCAGTATTCCCGGACAAAAATACAATGAGCAGTTCTTC.

This sequence joins TRBV10-1 and TRBJ2-3, with TRBD2 matching 9 bases. J gave up 5 bases and V 5 bases, and 11 bases lay outside the gene matches. Germline V CDR1 and CDR2: WNHNN, SYGVQD (reference sequence). The CDR3 spans 16 residues. The DNA for the CDR3 is TGCGCCAGCAGTCGTGAGCGGGGGGCTGGGCTAGATACGCAGTATTTT. It specifies CASSRERGAGLDTQYF.

The count of this clone is one. The chain combines TRBV2 with TRBJ1-2; tentatively, D is TRBD1 (6 bases). The CDR3 contains 12 residues. V was shortened by 3 bases and J by 8 bases, with 10 bases between the two germline ends. Germline assignment: CDR1 SNHLY and CDR2 FYNNEI. CDR3 region: CASSETGFGYTF. CDR3 DNA sequence: TGTGCCAGCAGTGAGACAGGTTTCGGCTACACCTTC. The complete variable domain, with remaining parts taken from reference TRBV2 and TRBJ1-2, reads EPEVTQTPSHQVTQMGQEVILRCVPISNHLYFYWYRQILGQKVEFLVSFYNNEISEKSEIFDDQFSVERPDGSNFTLKIRSTKLEDSAMYFCASSETGFGYTFGSGTRLTVV.

This clone was seen a few times. The chain uses TRBV7-7 and TRBJ2-2, with D perhaps matching TRBD1 (5 bases). The germline gives CDR1 SSHAT, CDR2 FNYEAQ (reference sequence). The length of the CDR3 is 16 residues. The V and J ends lost 4 bases and 5 bases respectively, with 17 bases between them. The CDR3 coding sequence is TGTGCCAGCAGCTCTGACAGTGGGCGTAGGACCGGGGAGCTGTTTTTT. Amino acids: CASSSDSGRRTGELFF.

The V and J genes are TRBV5-1 and TRBJ2-1; D not certain. In germline, CDR1 is SGHRS, CDR2 YFSETQ. The CDR3 has 14 amino acids. V was pared by 0 bases and J by 3 bases, with 7 bases between. CDR3 loop: CASSLGTGYNEQFF. The CDR3 nucleotides read TGCGCCAGCAGCTTGGGGACGGGCTACAATGAGCAGTTCTTC.

The chain is built from TRBV6-5 and TRBJ2-7, with D unresolved. Deletions cut 5 bases from V and 4 bases from J, with 9 bases between. The CDR3 sequence is 12 residues long. Germline values: CDR1 MNHEY, CDR2 SVGAGI. CDR3 DNA: TGTGCCAGCAGTCCGGACCCTTACGAGCAGTACGTC. Translating it yields CASSPDPYEQYV.

The V call is TRBV2, the J call TRBJ2-5, with 11 bases that match TRBD2. The CDR3 length is 16 residues. V dropped 0 bases and J dropped 4; count of bases not matched to a gene: 4. The germline gives CDR1 SNHLY, CDR2 FYNNEI. CDR3 protein: CASSEAYLAGGETQYF. As DNA, the CDR3 is TGTGCCAGCAGTGAAGCGTACCTAGCGGGAGGAGAGACCCAGTACTTC.

This clone is termed medium-sized. The CDR3 reads CASTLSGISGNTIYF. CDR3 nucleotides: TGTGCCAGCACTTTATCCGGGATCTCTGGAAACACCATATATTTT. The chain carries TRBV6-6 and TRBJ1-3; D is uncertain. The CDR3 contains 15 residues. Germline loops: CDR1 MNHNY, CDR2 SVGAGI (reference sequence). V dropped 7 bases and J dropped 0 bases, with 13 bases sitting between them.

The chain couples TRBV5-6 to TRBJ1-6; D is unclear. The germline CDR1 and CDR2 sequences are SGHDT and YYEEEE. Trimming took 1 base from V and 6 from J, leaving 20 bases between them. The CDR3 covers 18 residues. The CDR3 DNA sequence: TGTGCCAGCAGCTTGTTAAGCCTCCGGCTAGGGAGTAATTCACCCCTCCACTTT. Translated: CASSLLSLRLGSNSPLHF. Using reference TRBV5-6 and TRBJ1-6 for the parts outside the CDR3, the full variable domain is DAGVTQSPTHLIKTRGQQVTLRCSPKSGHDTVSWYQQALGQGPQFIFQYYEEEERQRGNFPDRFSGHQFPNYSSELNVNALLLGDSALYLCASSLLSLRLGSNSPLHFGNGTRLTVT.

The rearrangement joins TRBV7-2 to TRBJ2-4; the match to TRBD1 covers 7 bases. The CDR3 consists of 16 residues. Germline CDR1 reads SGHTA; CDR2 reads FQGNSA. Trimming cost V 5 bases and J 0 bases; bases outside gene matches: 7. DNA of the CDR3: TGTGCCAGCAGCACCCGGACAGGTCTAGCCAAAAACATTCAGTACTTC. Protein: CASSTRTGLAKNIQYF.

The chain is built from TRBV18 and TRBJ2-5; D possibly corresponds to TRBD2 (6 bases). This CDR3 region has 14 residues. V lost 3 bases and J lost 1, with 9 bases in between. From germline, CDR1 is KGHSH and CDR2 LQKENI. The CDR3 DNA follows: TGTGCCAGCTCACCGGGACTGGGCCAAGAGACCCAGTACTTC. Amino acids: CASSPGLGQETQYF.

The gene calls are TRBV10-3 and TRBJ1-2; TRBD1 is a possible D gene (5 bases). The V end was cut by 7 bases, the J end by 1 base, with 10 bases between. Per the germline V gene, CDR1 is ENHRY and CDR2 is SYGVKD. This CDR3 comprises 13 residues. The CDR3 region has the DNA TGTGCCATCACCGCCCAGGGTAACTATGGCTACACCTTC. It specifies CAITAQGNYGYTF.

J is TRBJ1-2 and V is TRBV28; possibly TRBD1 for D (5 bases). The CDR3 length is 17 residues. V was clipped by 4 bases and J by 0 bases, with 18 bases between them. CDR1 is MDHEN, CDR2 SYDVKM, per germline. The CDR3 spells CASSSTPGRPPNYGYTF. The DNA for the CDR3 is TGTGCCAGCAGTTCCACTCCGGGACGGCCCCCTAACTATGGCTACACCTTC.

CDR3 loop: CASRNGGGNTIYF. The DNA for the CDR3 is TGTGCCAGCAGGAACGGAGGAGGAAACACCATATATTTT. The chain is built from TRBV6-5 and TRBJ1-3, with D unresolved. This CDR3 has 13 residues. Germline V lookup: CDR1 MNHEY, CDR2 SVGAGI. V was shortened by 6 bases and J by 4 bases, with 10 bases between the two germline ends.

This clone was seen only once. The rearrangement links TRBV7-7 to TRBJ2-2, with 9 bases aligning to TRBD1. Germline trimming cut 5 bases from V and 3 bases from J; bases unmatched to any gene: 1. The V gene's germline CDR1 is SSHAT and CDR2 FNYEAQ (reference sequence). There are 14 residues in the CDR3. The CDR3 sequence: CASSRDRDTGELFF. CDR3 nucleotides: TGTGCCAGCAGCCGGGACAGGGACACCGGGGAGCTGTTTTTT.

This rearrangement joins TRBV6-5 to TRBJ1-1, with TRBD1 as a possible D gene (5 bases). Germline assignment: CDR1 MNHEY and CDR2 SVGAGI. The CDR3 contains 14 residues. Trimming took off 6 bases at V and 1 base at J, with 12 bases between the two ends. The CDR3 loop is CASRPLRGNTEAFF. The CDR3 DNA follows: TGTGCCAGCAGACCCCTAAGGGGGAACACTGAAGCTTTCTTT.

This rearrangement joins TRBV19 to TRBJ2-3; unclear D gene. The CDR3 loop spans 14 amino acids. Germline-derived CDR1 and CDR2 are LNHDA and SQIVND (reference sequence). V shed 5 bases and J shed 1 base, with 10 bases lying between them. The CDR3 loop reads CASSRPGGTDTQYF. In DNA, the CDR3 is TGTGCCAGTAGTCGTCCAGGCGGCACAGATACGCAGTATTTT.